These 9 T cell receptor beta chains were sequenced from one sample in a study of T-cell memory formation after mild COVID-19. Using its own MiXCR run on the 5' RACE reads, TCRdb lists one record per CDR3 protein. The table shows fewer than 95,000 distinct CDR3 sequences, with about 13% occurring only once. The sequenced sample consisted of PBMCs or a T cell subset sorted from them (not recorded which). These receptors originate from an adult woman who had mild COVID-19 (a few samples of this study predate the infection). Cell type and time point are not known.

This clonotype was counted only a few times. This chain uses TRBV19 with TRBJ1-1; D possibly corresponds to TRBD1 (5 bases). Germline CDR1 reads LNHDA; CDR2 reads SQIVND (reference sequence). Trimming stripped 7 bases from V and 0 bases from J, with 21 bases between. The CDR3 totals 17 residues. As DNA, the CDR3 is TGTGCCAGTATCCCCGGCCTCAGGGATTCCATGAACACTGAAGCTTTCTTT. Amino acid sequence: CASIPGLRDSMNTEAFF.

This sequence joins TRBV5-1 and TRBJ2-3; TRBD2 is a possible D gene (6 bases). There are 17 residues in the CDR3. The V end lost 3 bases, the J end lost 2 bases, and 19 bases lay between the germline ends. The germline gives CDR1 SGHRS, CDR2 YFSETQ. CDR3 in amino acids: CASSWGRRDSPTDTQYF. DNA of the CDR3: TGCGCCAGCAGCTGGGGGAGGCGGGACTCGCCCACAGATACGCAGTATTTT. The variable domain in full, with the rest retrieved from reference TRBV5-1 and TRBJ2-3, is KAGVTQTPRYLIKTRGQQVTLSCSPISGHRSVSWYQQTPGQGLQFLFEYFSETQRNKGNFPGRFSGRQFSNSRSEMNVSTLELGDSALYLCASSWGRRDSPTDTQYFGPGTRLTVL.

The chain employs TRBV7-9 and TRBJ1-1; D is undetermined. Germline V gives CDR1 SEHNR, CDR2 FQNEAQ (reference sequence). This CDR3 has 15 residues. Between the trimmed V and J ends, which lost 4 bases and 1 base, there was a span of 13 bases. CDR3 loop: CASSSDLTRNTEAFF. As DNA, the CDR3 is TGTGCCAGCAGCTCAGACCTAACCAGGAACACTGAAGCTTTCTTT.

The chain uses TRBV5-8 and TRBJ2-1, with D perhaps matching TRBD1 (6 bases). CDR3 length: 15 amino acids. Deletions cut 0 bases from V and 1 base from J, with 8 bases between. Germline V lookup: CDR1 SGHTS, CDR2 YDEGEE. The CDR3 DNA reads TGTGCCAGCAGCTTGGAGGGGGTGTCCTACAATGAGCAGTTCTTC. Translated, it gives CASSLEGVSYNEQFF. Together with reference TRBV5-8 and TRBJ2-1, the CDR3 gives the full variable domain: EAGVTQSPTHLIKTRGQQATLRCSPISGHTSVYWYQQALGLGLQFLLWYDEGEERNRGNFPPRFSGRQFPNYSSELNVNALELEDSALYLCASSLEGVSYNEQFFGPGTRLTVL.

The genes are TRBV7-8 and TRBJ2-7; D not certain. V dropped 4 bases and J dropped 3 bases, with 13 bases sitting between them. Germline assignment: CDR1 SGHVS and CDR2 FQNEAQ. This CDR3 is built from 14 residues. CDR3 in DNA: TGTGCCAGCAGCTCGGAGAACAATCACTACGAGCAGTACTTC. Amino acids: CASSSENNHYEQYF.

This clonotype was seen at least ten times. The chain carries TRBV6-5 and TRBJ2-3; 8 bases are shared with TRBD1. The J segment lost 4 bases and the V segment lost 6 bases, leaving 3 bases of the junction unmatched. Germline V lookup: CDR1 MNHEY, CDR2 SVGAGI. CDR3 size: 13 residues. CDR3 residues: CASRQGQADTQYF. The CDR3 DNA reads as TGTGCCAGCAGACAGGGACAGGCAGATACGCAGTATTTT.

This clonotype occurred a few times. The genes are TRBV5-6 and TRBJ2-7; D remains unclear. Germline V gene data show CDR1 as SGHDT and CDR2 as YYEEEE. There are 14 residues in the CDR3. V lost 0 bases and J 0 bases, leaving 7 bases between the germline ends. CDR3 amino acids: CASSLGRRSYEQYF. As DNA, the CDR3 is TGTGCCAGCAGCTTGGGGCGGCGCTCCTACGAGCAGTACTTC.

The gene calls are TRBV12-3 or TRBV12-4 and TRBJ2-1, with D uncertain. V gave up 8 bases and J gave up 2 bases, with 16 bases separating them. The CDR3 spans 15 residues. The CDR3 sequence: CASSSPSLAYNEQFF. For the CDR3, the DNA is TGTGCCAGCTCATCACCCAGCCTTGCCTACAATGAGCAGTTCTTC.

This clonotype was detected a few times. J is TRBJ2-1 and V is TRBV6-6, with TRBD1 as a possible D gene (6 bases). Germline V gene sequence: CDR1 MNHNY, CDR2 SVGAGI (reference sequence). Trimming took 0 bases from V and 4 from J, leaving 10 bases between them. This CDR3 comprises 15 residues. CDR3 nucleotides: TGTGCCAGCAGTTACTCATACACAGGGTACAATGAGCAGTTCTTC. Amino acids: CASSYSYTGYNEQFF.